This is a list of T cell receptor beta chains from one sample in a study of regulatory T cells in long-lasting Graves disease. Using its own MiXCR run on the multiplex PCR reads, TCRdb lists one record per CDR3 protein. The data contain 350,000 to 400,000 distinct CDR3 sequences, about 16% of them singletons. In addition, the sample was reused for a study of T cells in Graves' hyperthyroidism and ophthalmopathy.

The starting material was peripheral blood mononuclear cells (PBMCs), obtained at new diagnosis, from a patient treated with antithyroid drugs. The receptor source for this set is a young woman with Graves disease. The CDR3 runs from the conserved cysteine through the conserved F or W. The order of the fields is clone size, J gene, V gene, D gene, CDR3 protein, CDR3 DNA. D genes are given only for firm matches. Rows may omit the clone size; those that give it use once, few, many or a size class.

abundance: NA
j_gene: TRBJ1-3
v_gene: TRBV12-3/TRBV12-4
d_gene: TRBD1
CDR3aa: CASTSQGVGNTIYF
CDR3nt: TGTGCCAGCACTTCTCAGGGGGTAGGAAACACCATATATTTT

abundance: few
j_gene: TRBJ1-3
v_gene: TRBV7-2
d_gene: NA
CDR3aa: CASSLLEGVENTIYF
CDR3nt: TGTGCCAGCAGCTTACTGGAGGGAGTGGAAAACACCATATATTTT

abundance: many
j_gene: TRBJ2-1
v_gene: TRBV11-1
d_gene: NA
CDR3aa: CASSEGPPEQFF
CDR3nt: TGTGCCAGCAGCGAGGGGCCACCTGAGCAGTTCTTC

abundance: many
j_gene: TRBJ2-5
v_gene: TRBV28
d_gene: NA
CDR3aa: CASSSRDFQETQYF
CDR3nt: TGTGCCAGCAGTTCTCGGGACTTCCAAGAGACCCAGTACTTC

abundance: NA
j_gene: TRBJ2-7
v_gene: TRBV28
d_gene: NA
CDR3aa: CASSLGLGVSGAYEQYF
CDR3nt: TGTGCCAGCAGTTTAGGTCTCGGGGTGAGCGGTGCCTACGAGCAGTACTTC

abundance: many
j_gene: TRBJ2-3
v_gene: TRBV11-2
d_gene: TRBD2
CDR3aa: CASSLGAASGRENF
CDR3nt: TGTGCCAGCAGCTTAGGCGCGGCTAGCGGGAGGGAAAATTTT

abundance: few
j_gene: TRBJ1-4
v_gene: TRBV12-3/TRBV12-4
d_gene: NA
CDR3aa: CASSLSPPTAKMIF
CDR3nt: TGTGCCAGCAGTTTATCCCCGCCAACAGCCAAAATGATTTTT

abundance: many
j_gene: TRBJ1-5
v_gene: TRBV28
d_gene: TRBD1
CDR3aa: CASRGQVNQPQHF
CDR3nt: TGTGCCAGCAGGGGACAGGTCAATCAGCCCCAGCATTTT

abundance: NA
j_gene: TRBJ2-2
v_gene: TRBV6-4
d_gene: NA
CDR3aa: CASQGYTGELFF
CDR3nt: TGTGCCAGTCAGGGGTACACCGGGGAGCTGTTTTTT

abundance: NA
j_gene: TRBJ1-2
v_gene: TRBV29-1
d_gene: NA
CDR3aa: CSVENFGGDYGYTF
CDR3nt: TGCAGCGTTGAAAATTTCGGGGGAGACTATGGCTACACCTTC

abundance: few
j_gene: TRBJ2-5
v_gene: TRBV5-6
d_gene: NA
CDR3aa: CASSLIGLVGAETQYF
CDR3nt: TGTGCCAGCAGCTTAATAGGGCTCGTGGGGGCCGAGACCCAGTACTTC

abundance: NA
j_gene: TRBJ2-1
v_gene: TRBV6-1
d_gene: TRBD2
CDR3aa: CASSTTASGRGFF
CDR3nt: TGTGCCAGCAGTACGACAGCTAGCGGGAGGGGGTTCTTC

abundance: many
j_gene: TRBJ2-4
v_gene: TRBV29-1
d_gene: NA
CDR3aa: CSVERWQGGSKNIQYF
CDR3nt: TGCAGCGTTGAAAGGTGGCAGGGGGGGAGCAAAAACATTCAGTACTTC

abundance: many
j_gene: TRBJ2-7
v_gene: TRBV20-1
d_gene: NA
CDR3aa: CSAQNLEGSYYEQYF
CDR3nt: TGCAGTGCTCAGAACTTAGAGGGGTCCTACTACGAGCAGTACTTC

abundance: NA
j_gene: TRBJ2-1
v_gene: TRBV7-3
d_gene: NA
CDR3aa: CASSDQGGPYNEQFF
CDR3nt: TGTGCCAGCAGCGACCAGGGGGGCCCCTACAATGAGCAGTTCTTC

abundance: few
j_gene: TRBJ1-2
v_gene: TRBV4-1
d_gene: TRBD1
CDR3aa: CASSQGDRVTYGYTF
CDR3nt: TGCGCCAGCAGCCAGGGAGACAGGGTGACCTATGGCTACACCTTC

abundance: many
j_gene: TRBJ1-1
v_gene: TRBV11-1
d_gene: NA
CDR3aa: CASSRGSAEAFF
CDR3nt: TGTGCCAGCAGCCGCGGCTCAGCTGAAGCTTTCTTT

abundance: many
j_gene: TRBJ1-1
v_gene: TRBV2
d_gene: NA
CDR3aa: CASQARRNTEAFF
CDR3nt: TGTGCCAGCCAGGCCCGGCGGAACACTGAAGCTTTCTTT

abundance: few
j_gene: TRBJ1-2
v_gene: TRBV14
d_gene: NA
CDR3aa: CASSQDGGYTF
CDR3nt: TGTGCCAGCAGCCAAGACGGGGGCTACACCTTC

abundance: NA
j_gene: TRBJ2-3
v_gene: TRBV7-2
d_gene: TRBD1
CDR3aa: CASSFRLQGDTQYF
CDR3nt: TGTGCCAGCAGCTTCCGCTTACAGGGGGATACGCAGTATTTT

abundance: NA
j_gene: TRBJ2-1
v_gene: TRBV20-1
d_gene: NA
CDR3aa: CSAGRIVSSYNEQFF
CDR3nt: TGCAGTGCGGGACGTATCGTGAGCTCCTACAATGAGCAGTTCTTC

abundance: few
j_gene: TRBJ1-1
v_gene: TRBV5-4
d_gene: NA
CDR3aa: CASSYERGIEAFF
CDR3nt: TGTGCCAGCAGCTACGAGAGGGGAATCGAAGCTTTCTTT

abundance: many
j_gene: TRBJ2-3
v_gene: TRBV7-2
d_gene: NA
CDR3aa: CASSFQGTQYF
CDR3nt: TGTGCCAGCAGCTTCCAGGGTACGCAGTATTTT